This T cell receptor beta chain is from a study of cytomegalovirus exposure and HLA in healthy donors. This PCR relied on a set of 60 Vbeta primers and 13 Jbeta primers. Assay used: immunoSEQ multiplex PCR; TCRdb lists only in-frame clones, some missing. The data hold under 150,000 clones, with roughly four fifths observed a single time. V lost 6 bases and J 6 bases, leaving 12 bases between the germline ends. This CDR3 has 13 residues. In germline, CDR1 is ENHRY, CDR2 SYGVKD. The clonotype comes from a boy younger than 10 in good health and CMV-seronegative. V gene TRBV10-3 combines with J gene TRBJ2-1; D is possibly TRBD1 (6 bases). What was sequenced was PBMCs. The CDR3 nucleotides are TGTGCCATCAGAAAACAGGGAAGCAATGAGCAGTTCTTC. It is translated as CAIRKQGSNEQFF.